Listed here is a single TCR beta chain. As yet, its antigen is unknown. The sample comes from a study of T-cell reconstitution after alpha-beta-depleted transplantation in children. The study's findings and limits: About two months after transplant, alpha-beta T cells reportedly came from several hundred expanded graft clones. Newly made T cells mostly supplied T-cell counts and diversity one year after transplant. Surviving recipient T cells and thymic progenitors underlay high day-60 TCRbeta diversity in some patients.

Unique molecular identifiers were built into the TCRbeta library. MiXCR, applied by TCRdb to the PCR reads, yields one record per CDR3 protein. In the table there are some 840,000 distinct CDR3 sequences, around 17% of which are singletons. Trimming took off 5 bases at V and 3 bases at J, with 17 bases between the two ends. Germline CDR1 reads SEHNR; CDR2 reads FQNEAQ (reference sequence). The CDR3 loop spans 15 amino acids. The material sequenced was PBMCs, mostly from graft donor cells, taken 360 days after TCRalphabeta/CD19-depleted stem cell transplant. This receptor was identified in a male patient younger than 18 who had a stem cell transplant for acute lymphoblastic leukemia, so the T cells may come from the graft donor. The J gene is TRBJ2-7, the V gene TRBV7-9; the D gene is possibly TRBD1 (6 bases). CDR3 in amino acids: CASSPRTDYGYEQYF. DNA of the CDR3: TGTGCCAGCAGCCCTCGGACAGATTATGGCTACGAGCAGTACTTC.